This T cell receptor beta chain appears in the sequencing data of a study of OX40 agonist ivuxolimab in advanced cancers. Some clones are missing from TCRdb's copy, which holds only in-frame ones; the method was immunoSEQ multiplex PCR. The sample contains some 80,000 clones, about four fifths of which appear only once. The CDR3 is 18 amino acids. Germline V gives CDR1 LNHDA, CDR2 SQIVND (reference sequence). V lost 3 bases and J 1 base, leaving 18 bases between the germline ends. This clone came up a few times. The sample here was CD4+ or CD8+ T cells sorted from blood, taken in a trial of the OX40 agonist ivuxolimab. The chain recombines TRBV19 with TRBJ2-2; D remains ambiguous. The source of this sequence is an adult with an advanced solid tumor such as melanoma, head and neck, liver or kidney cancer. In DNA, the CDR3 is TGTGCCAGTAGTATGGAAAGCCCCGCTCTAGTGAACACCGGGGAGCTGTTTTTT. Protein product: CASSMESPALVNTGELFF.